One sample yielded the 3 T cell receptor beta chains listed below, sequenced in a study of T cells after yellow fever vaccination. Each CDR3 protein gets one entry after TCRdb re-called the 5' RACE reads with MiXCR. Of hundreds of thousands of distinct CDR3 sequences listed, roughly 7.5% are singletons. The starting material was PBMCs, obtained roughly seven weeks after the first yellow fever vaccination. All receptors derive from a man in his late teens or twenties who received the YFV17D yellow fever vaccine.

The chain uses TRBV4-1 and TRBJ2-7; maybe TRBD2 (5 bases). The V end was cut by 2 bases, the J end by 3 bases, with 14 bases between. CDR3 length equals 15 residues. CDR1 MGHRA and CDR2 YSYEKL come from the germline V gene. DNA for the CDR3: TGCGCCAGCAGCCAACCCTCTCACGGGGACTACGAGCAGTACTTC. Translated, it gives CASSQPSHGDYEQYF.

This clonotype was detected a few times. The chain combines TRBV7-9 with TRBJ2-7; D is ambiguous. Germline lookup yields CDR1 SEHNR and CDR2 FQNEAQ (reference sequence). The germline V and J ends were trimmed by 5 bases and 3 bases, with 11 bases remaining between them. The CDR3 has 13 amino acids. CDR3 nucleotide sequence: TGTGCCAGCAGCCCGTCAGTTAACTACGAGCAGTACTTC. Amino acid sequence: CASSPSVNYEQYF.

This clonotype came up a few times. This chain joins TRBV20-1 and TRBJ2-2; no firm D call. V lost 6 bases to trimming and J lost 5 bases, with 10 bases between them. This CDR3 spans 12 amino acids. The V gene's germline CDR1 is DFQATT and CDR2 SNEGSKA (reference sequence). As DNA, the CDR3 is TGCAGTGCGAGCGATGGGACCGGGGAGCTGTTTTTT. Translation gives CSASDGTGELFF.